Described below is a single T cell receptor (beta chain) sequence and its context. Its antigen is still unknown. The isolated RNA, all of it, was reverse transcribed, so expressed TCRB transcripts were what got sequenced. Sequencing used immunoSEQ multiplex PCR; TCRdb keeps in-frame clones, though not all of them. The sample shows approximately 15,000 clones, 70% to 80% of them seen only once. The sample originates from a study of beta chain features in type 1 diabetes. General study results and limits: Moderate yet significant TCRB CDR3 shortening was seen in Type 1 diabetes patients in all four CD4+ subsets. Using cDNA template may skew counts toward highly expressing activated cells.

The CDR3 covers 17 residues. Per germline, CDR1 SGHRS and CDR2 YFSETQ. V was pared by 4 bases and J by 3 bases, with 7 bases of the junction left unmatched. The rearrangement links TRBV5-1 to TRBJ2-1, with 13 bases aligning to TRBD2. The clonotype comes from a woman in her late teens or twenties with type 1 diabetes. The sequenced sample consisted of stem cell memory CD4+ T cells from blood. This CDR3 is CASSPGGTSGIYNEQFF. CDR3 bases: TGCGCCAGCAGCCCGGGGGGGACTAGCGGGATCTACAATGAGCAGTTCTTC. Full variable domain (outside the CDR3, taken from reference TRBV5-1 and TRBJ2-1): KAGVTQTPRYLIKTRGQQVTLSCSPISGHRSVSWYQQTPGQGLQFLFEYFSETQRNKGNFPGRFSGRQFSNSRSEMNVSTLELGDSALYLCASSPGGTSGIYNEQFFGPGTRLTVL.